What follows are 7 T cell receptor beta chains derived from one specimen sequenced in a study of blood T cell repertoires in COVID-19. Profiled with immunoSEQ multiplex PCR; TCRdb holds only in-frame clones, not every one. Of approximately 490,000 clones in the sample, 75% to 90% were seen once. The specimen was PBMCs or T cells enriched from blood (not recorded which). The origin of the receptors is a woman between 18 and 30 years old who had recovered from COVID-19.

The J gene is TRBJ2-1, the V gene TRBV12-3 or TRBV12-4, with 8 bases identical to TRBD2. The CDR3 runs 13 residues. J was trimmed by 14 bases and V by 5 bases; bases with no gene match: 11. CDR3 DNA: TGTGCCAGCAGTGGCTTTGGTAGCGGGGACGAGTTCTTC. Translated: CASSGFGSGDEFF.

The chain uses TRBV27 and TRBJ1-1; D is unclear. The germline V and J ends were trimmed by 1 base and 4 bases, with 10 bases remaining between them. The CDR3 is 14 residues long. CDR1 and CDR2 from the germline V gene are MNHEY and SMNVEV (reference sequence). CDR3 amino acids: CASSLLGETTEAFF. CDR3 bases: TGTGCCAGCAGTTTATTGGGCGAGACCACTGAAGCTTTCTTT.

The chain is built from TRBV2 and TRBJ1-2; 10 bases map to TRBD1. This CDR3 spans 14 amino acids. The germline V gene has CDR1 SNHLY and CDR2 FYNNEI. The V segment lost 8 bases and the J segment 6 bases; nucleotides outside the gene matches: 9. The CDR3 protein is CASRNDRGQDGYTF. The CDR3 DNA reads TGTGCCAGCCGAAACGACAGGGGGCAGGATGGCTACACCTTC.

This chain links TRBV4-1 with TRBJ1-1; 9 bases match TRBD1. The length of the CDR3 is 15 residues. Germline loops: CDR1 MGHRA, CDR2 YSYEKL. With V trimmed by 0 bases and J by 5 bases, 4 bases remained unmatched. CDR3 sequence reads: CASSQEGTGRTEAFF. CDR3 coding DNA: TGCGCCAGCAGCCAAGAAGGGACAGGGCGAACTGAAGCTTTCTTT.

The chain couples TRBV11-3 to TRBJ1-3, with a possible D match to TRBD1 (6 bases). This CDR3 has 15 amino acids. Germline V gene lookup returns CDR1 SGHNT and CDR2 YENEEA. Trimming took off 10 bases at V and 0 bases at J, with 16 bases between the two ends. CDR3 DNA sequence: TGTGCCACTACGCAGGGGCACTGCTCTGGAAACACCATATATTTT. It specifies CATTQGHCSGNTIYF.

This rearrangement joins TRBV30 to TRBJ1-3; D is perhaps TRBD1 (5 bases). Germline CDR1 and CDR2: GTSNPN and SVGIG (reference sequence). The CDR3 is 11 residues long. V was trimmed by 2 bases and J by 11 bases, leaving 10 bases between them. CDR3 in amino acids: CAWSSGGAIYF. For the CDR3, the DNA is TGTGCCTGGAGTTCGGGGGGAGCCATATATTTT.

The CDR3 loop reads CASSLIWGGGQYNEQFF. DNA of the CDR3: TGTGCCAGCAGCCTCATTTGGGGGGGAGGCCAATACAATGAGCAGTTCTTC. The rearrangement joins TRBV4-2 to TRBJ2-1; TRBD2 aligns across 7 bases. In germline, CDR1 is LGHNA, CDR2 YNFKEQ. The CDR3 length is 17 residues. V shed 4 bases and J 4 bases; nucleotides not matched to a gene: 13.